The TCR beta chain described here comes from a study of cytomegalovirus exposure and HLA in healthy donors (dated by TCRdb to 2015 to 2018). General notes on the study: In an earlier analysis of approximately 640 of the donors, around 290 Gb of sequence data and 90 million to 120 million unique TCR beta sequences from about 190 million T cells were reported. Typing coverage differed by locus: A, B, C, DRB1 and DQB1 were typed in roughly 620-630 donors, DQA1 in about 510, DPA1 in around 600, and DPB1 in around 440. An earlier analysis of around 540 of the donors applied high-throughput TCR beta sequencing to assess whether each TCR beta V gene segment acted as functional or pseudogenic. Of the roughly 390 genotyped donors, less than 85% were placed in the genetic ancestry cluster associated with self-reported Caucasian donors. Across around 400 genotyped donors of the cohort, an average of about 220,000 unique TCR beta nucleotide sequences per donor were sequenced, and roughly a sixth of those sequences were non-productive. In a later genetic analysis, genome-wide SNP genotypes for about 60% of the 666 donors were used, and that subset was treated as a discovery cohort. HLA typing included class I and class II loci at four-digit resolution. Every repertoire in the discovery cohort had been generated on one and the same sequencing platform. Alongside the repertoire data, information on donor age, sex, ethnicity and CMV serostatus was compiled. In the later analysis, no new phenotypic data were used to find candidate immune exposures; instead, reliance was placed on TCR beta sequences and their occurrence across donors. Five DR-DQ haplotypes were handled as single units for association and clustering, since linkage in the cohort was strong. The study used immunosequencing to profile the T cell repertoires of 600 to 850 subjects and linked those repertoires to cytomegalovirus serostatus. Along with the roughly 610-subject first cohort, a separate validation cohort of over a hundred different subjects was used. To study patterns of TCR occurrence, a later analysis re-analyzed previously published TCR beta repertoires from 500 to 850 donors and added high-resolution HLA genotyping. The aim of the study was to test whether cataloging public T cell receptors could identify signatures of past pathogen exposure. Approximately 310 gigabases of sequencing data and 70 million to 85 million unique TCR sequences were included in an early release covering about 700 HLA-typed donors. The study combined high-throughput TCR immunosequencing, statistical association of individual TCRs with disease status, and machine learning to predict cytomegalovirus infection status.

With regard to this clone: Its antigen target is currently unknown. The junction shows a germline mismatch at one end, possibly a read error.

Library construction relied on the immunoSEQ multiplex PCR assay. For the multiplex PCR, a mixture combining 60 forward primers for TCR Vbeta segments and 13 reverse primers for TCR Jbeta segments was used. The CDR3 region of rearranged TCR beta genes was amplified from genomic DNA by a multiplex PCR assay. The Illumina HiSeq System was used to sequence the amplified TCR beta libraries as 87-base-pair reads. The original pipeline was this. In a later analysis, approximately 74 million unique TCR beta chains were counted across the 500 to 700 repertoires, and roughly 11 million of these chains were shared by at least two donors. To remove PCR and sequencing errors, raw reads were error-corrected and collapsed into unique sequences using a nearest-neighbor algorithm that merged closely related sequences. CDR3 sequences were aligned to IMGT reference sequences to assign V, D and J gene segments. Each retained sequence needed at least a six-nucleotide match to both a V gene segment and a J gene segment. Rearrangements were called productive when the CDR3 lacked stop codons and stayed in frame with V and J; all others were non-productive. CDR3 was defined by IMGT convention, running from the second conserved V-encoded cysteine to the conserved J-encoded phenylalanine. Sequences without an unambiguous match to a single V gene segment were excluded from the earlier analysis of a few hundred of the donors. An earlier analysis of about 590 of the donors classified V segments as functional when productive rearrangements were above 56.7% and as segregating when the standard deviation between donors was above 5%. A statistical classification framework was developed to diagnose cytomegalovirus status using the catalog of TCR beta chain sequences. In a later analysis, V and J genes were assigned by comparing TCR nucleotide sequences against IMGT/GENE-DB human TR gene sequences. The TCRdist pipeline was used in a later analysis to assign CDR3 sequences and most-parsimonious VDJ recombination scenarios. A later analysis defined each TCR beta chain by its CDR3 amino acid sequence plus V-gene family, and excluded reads lacking a unique V-gene family. As a way to deal with suspected cross-contamination and a sequencing artifact, a later analysis dropped approximately 590 nucleotide sequences that were highly shared and had low generation probability. For each public chain, a later analysis derived a clonal expansion index from normalized ranks of inferred template counts within each repertoire. In a later analysis, generation probabilities were computed with a VDJ recombination model fitted to out-of-frame rearrangements, and the resulting probabilities were checked against IGoR. In a later analysis, hypergeometric tests were used to score TCR-TCR, TCR-HLA and TCR-CMV co-occurrence, with a repertoire-size bias correction applied to TCR pairs. To estimate false discovery rates, a later analysis permuted the HLA or CMV assignments 20 times. In a later analysis, co-occurring TCRs were grouped using DBSCAN, with TCRdist sequence similarity added in when clustering inside HLA-allele-positive subsets. Repertoires with fewer than 30,000 or more than 120,000 public chains, plus five repertoires with anomalous nucleotide sharing, were excluded from co-occurrence clustering. TCRdb holds this immuneACCESS table with in-frame rearrangements only. Some clones are missing; in checked studies, unresolved V genes explain under half, and the rest has no known cause. That table supplies the V and J calls and clone size; D and trimming were determined from the DNA. In all, the sample holds about 220,000 clones, and approximately 80% of those were seen once. Roughly 0.75% of the sample goes to the ten largest clones.

General conclusions and limits of the study: A later genetic analysis reported fewer N-insertions in productive TCRs among donors in an Asian-associated ancestry cluster than the roughly 690-donor mean. Roughly uniform sequencing depth across donors was assumed in presence/absence analyses, although this assumption may not hold. In a later analysis, most CMV-associated TCR beta chains were found to appear HLA-restricted, with HLA associations seemingly driven largely by CMV exposure. A later analysis associated 17,000 or so TCR beta sequences with specific HLA alleles at a false discovery rate of 0.05. Over 15 rarely observed V segments, including chromosome 9 orphons, were excluded from the earlier analysis of about 600 of the donors because counts were too low. Only TCR beta chains were sequenced in this cohort, and the absence of alpha or paired-chain data limited detectable features. Linkage disequilibrium might explain the correlated functional status among segregating V segments, but an unknown experimental factor could not be ruled out. A later analysis found that TCR association rates varied across HLA loci, with DRB1 alleles showing the most associated TCRs and HLA-C alleles the fewest. A further reported finding was that TCR beta sequences accurately predicted the HLA-A and HLA-B alleles for most subjects in the first cohort. The authors suggested that the approach could potentially be extended to other disease states and immunological phenotypes. In a later analysis, several top co-occurrence clusters were reported to appear linked to parvovirus B19, influenza, CMV and Epstein-Barr virus. The only immune exposure information available for the cohort was CMV serostatus. V-gene and J-gene trimming of TCR beta chains was associated with a missense DCLRE1C variant in a later genetic analysis, and the association was replicated in an independent cohort. A total of fewer than 200 TCR beta chains were listed by the study as associated with cytomegalovirus. An earlier analysis of around 500 of the donors showed that most TCR beta V segments appeared in productive rearrangements either about 90% or about 30% of the time, which broadly matched IMGT annotations. A cluster of highly shared sequence variants was judged likely to be a technical artifact of the sequencing pipeline. HLA typing was unavailable for some donors at each locus, so association tests used only the typed subset. In a later analysis, HLA-associated TCR beta chains showed more clonal expansion and lower generation probabilities than non-associated chains that were equally common. When HLA alleles, especially DR and DQ, strongly co-occurred, attributing TCR associations to individual alleles was difficult. In vitro tests confirmed that three of the cytomegalovirus-associated TCR beta chains recognize cytomegalovirus antigens. In both the original and validation cohorts, the classifier was reported to diagnose cytomegalovirus status with high specificity and sensitivity. Because the 87-base-pair reads could not distinguish some IMGT-functional V segments, including TRBV6-2 and TRBV6-3, those segments were excluded. Most TCR sequences were observed very rarely across donors, whereas some public TCRs were present in many individuals.

The cohort comprised 550 to 700 healthy bone marrow donors. At the time of sampling, all cohort members were nominally healthy, though unrecorded immune exposures were likely present. The donor tested CMV seronegative, placing the donor among the 352 seronegative members of the cohort. Every donor gave a peripheral blood sample, and the peripheral blood mononuclear cells from that sample were used for TCR beta sequencing. Genomic DNA was extracted from the blood cell samples with the Qiagen DNeasy Blood Extraction Kit. CDR1 is given as SSHAT and CDR2 as FNYEAQ, both from the germline V gene (reference sequence). There are 16 amino acids in the CDR3, from cysteine to phenylalanine inclusive. Left in the record is the CDR3 DNA by itself, 48 bases read in frame from the first base.

The sample was PBMCs. This chain joins TRBV7-7 to TRBJ2-3; TRBD2 fits 13 bases in the junction. The source of this sequence is a boy aged 2 to 10 in good health and CMV-seronegative. The DNA sequence reads TGTGCTAGCAGCCGACTAGCGGGAGGCCTCACAGATACGCAGTATTTT. Its translation reads: CASSRLAGGLTDTQYF.